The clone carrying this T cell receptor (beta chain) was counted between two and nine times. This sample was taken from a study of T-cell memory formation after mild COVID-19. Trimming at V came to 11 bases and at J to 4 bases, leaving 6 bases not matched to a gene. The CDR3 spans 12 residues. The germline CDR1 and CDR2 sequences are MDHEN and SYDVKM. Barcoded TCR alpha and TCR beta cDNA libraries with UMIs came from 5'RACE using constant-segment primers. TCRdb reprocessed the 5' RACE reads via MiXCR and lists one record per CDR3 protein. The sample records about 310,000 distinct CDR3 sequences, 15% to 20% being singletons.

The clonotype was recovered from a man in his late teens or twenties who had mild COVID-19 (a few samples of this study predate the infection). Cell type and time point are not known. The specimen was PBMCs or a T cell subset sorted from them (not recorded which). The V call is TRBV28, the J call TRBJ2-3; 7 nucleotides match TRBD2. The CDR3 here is CAGGGSADTQYF. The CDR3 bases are TGTGCCGGGGGGGGATCGGCAGATACGCAGTATTTT.